This passage covers 21 T cell receptor beta chains from one sample sequenced in a study of beta chain features in type 1 diabetes. Sequencing targeted expressed TCRB transcripts, as all isolated RNA had been reverse transcribed. TCRdb keeps only in-frame clones here, not all; method: immunoSEQ multiplex PCR. The repertoire holds 360,000 or so clones, with less than 20% as singletons. Sequencing used naive CD4+ T cells from blood. The receptors were sampled from a young woman in good health.

The genes are TRBV7-9 and TRBJ2-5; weak D call: TRBD2 (6 bases). The germline V and J ends were trimmed by 5 bases and 2 bases, with 15 bases remaining between them. The length of the CDR3 is 15 residues. The germline V gene encodes CDR1 SEHNR and CDR2 FQNEAQ (reference sequence). The CDR3 coding sequence is TGTGCCAGCAGCCCAACGACTAGGCTACAAGAGACCCAGTACTTC. Translated, it gives CASSPTTRLQETQYF. Together with reference TRBV7-9 and TRBJ2-5, the CDR3 gives the full variable domain: DTGVSQNPRHKITKRGQNVTFRCDPISEHNRLYWYRQTLGQGPEFLTYFQNEAQLEKSRLLSDRFSAERPKGSFSTLEIQRTEQGDSAMYLCASSPTTRLQETQYFGPGTRLLVL.

This clone was seen only a few times. Other DNA sequences in the sample encode the same CDR3. The chain employs TRBV7-2 and TRBJ2-5; D is ambiguous. The ends were cut back, 5 bases at V and 4 bases at J, with 5 bases in the middle. The CDR3 is 11 amino acids. CDR1 and CDR2 from the germline V gene are SGHTA and FQGNSA. CDR3 amino acids: CASSRGETQYF. The CDR3 DNA is TGTGCCAGCAGCCGCGGAGAGACCCAGTACTTC.

This clone was detected a few times. The chain carries TRBV6-6 and TRBJ1-2, with D hard to call. Deletions cut 5 bases from V and 5 bases from J, with 12 bases between. The CDR3 runs to 13 residues. Germline V gene sequence: CDR1 MNHNY, CDR2 SVGAGI (reference sequence). As DNA, the CDR3 is TGTGCCAGCAGTGCGACTATGGGTTATGGCTACACCTTC. Protein sequence: CASSATMGYGYTF.

This clone was counted between two and nine times. The chain joins TRBV30 to TRBJ1-2, with a tentative D call TRBD1 (5 bases). The V gene's germline CDR1 is GTSNPN and CDR2 SVGIG (reference sequence). Trimming left V 0 bases short and J 6 bases short, with 11 bases between. The CDR3 contains 13 residues. CDR3: CAWSVQAGHGYTF. The DNA for the CDR3 is TGTGCCTGGAGTGTACAGGCAGGTCATGGCTACACCTTC.

For the CDR3, the DNA is TGTGCCTGGGCCCAGGGACTAGCGGGAAACAATGAGCAGTTCTTC. Translated, it gives CAWAQGLAGNNEQFF. The chain recombines TRBV30 with TRBJ2-1; 13 bases agree with TRBD2. Germline trimming cut 5 bases from V and 5 bases from J; bases unmatched to any gene: 6. Germline assignment: CDR1 GTSNPN and CDR2 SVGIG (reference sequence). There are 15 residues in the CDR3.

V and J are TRBV2 and TRBJ2-5, with 8 bases lining up with TRBD1. The CDR3 length is 13 residues. V dropped 6 bases and J dropped 2; count of bases not matched to a gene: 2. Germline CDR1 is SNHLY and CDR2 is FYNNEI. As DNA, the CDR3 is TGTGCCAGCAGCCGGACAGGGCAAGAGACCCAGTACTTC. Its translation: CASSRTGQETQYF.

This chain joins TRBV19 and TRBJ1-1; no clear D gene. This CDR3 has 13 amino acids. Germline V lookup: CDR1 LNHDA, CDR2 SQIVND (reference sequence). V shed 1 base and J shed 4 bases, with 7 bases lying between them. Here the CDR3 reads CASSIAAGTEAFF. As DNA, the CDR3 is TGTGCCAGTAGTATAGCTGCGGGCACTGAAGCTTTCTTT.

This clone was found a few times. This chain joins TRBV7-3 and TRBJ2-7; 9 nucleotides line up with TRBD2. This CDR3 contains 16 residues. Germline V gene lookup returns CDR1 SGHTA and CDR2 FQGTGA. The V gene end was trimmed by 1 base and the J gene end by 1 base; junction bases not matched to a gene: 5. The CDR3 coding sequence is TGTGCCAGCAGCTTAAGGACAGCGGGGGGATCCTACGAGCAGTACTTC. It translates to CASSLRTAGGSYEQYF.

A few counts support this clone. This chain uses TRBV6-5 with TRBJ2-7, with 9 bases fitting TRBD1. J was trimmed by 3 bases and V by 7 bases; bases with no gene match: 7. Germline V gives CDR1 MNHEY, CDR2 SVGAGI. The CDR3 covers 14 residues. As DNA, the CDR3 is TGTGCCAGCACCCTGGGACAGGGATTCTACGAGCAGTACTTC. This translates into CASTLGQGFYEQYF.

The chain links TRBV7-8 to TRBJ2-5; D gene unclear. The length of the CDR3 is 14 residues. V was shortened by 1 base and J by 1 base, with 7 bases between the two germline ends. The germline V gene encodes CDR1 SGHVS and CDR2 FQNEAQ. Here the CDR3 DNA reads TGTGCCAGCAGCTTAGGTGTGGCCCAAGAGACCCAGTACTTC. Its translation is CASSLGVAQETQYF. The full variable domain, its missing parts supplied by reference TRBV7-8 and TRBJ2-5, is GAGVSQSPRYKVAKRGQDVALRCDPISGHVSLFWYQQALGQGPEFLTYFQNEAQLDKSGLPSDRFFAERPEGSVSTLKIQRTQQEDSAVYLCASSLGVAQETQYFGPGTRLLVL.

This clone was seen a handful of times. The chain recombines TRBV5-5 with TRBJ2-7; 8 bases match TRBD2. Germline CDR1 is SGHKS and CDR2 is YYEKEE (reference sequence). CDR3 length equals 17 residues. Trimming cost V 0 bases and J 1 base; bases outside gene matches: 9. CDR3 residues: CASSLAVSGGPSYEQYF. The CDR3 DNA follows: TGTGCCAGCAGCTTGGCCGTGTCGGGAGGGCCGTCCTACGAGCAGTACTTC.

To note about this clone: The same CDR3 also results from other DNA sequences found in this sample. CDR3 coding DNA: TGCGCCAGCAGCTTAGTCGGGGAGACCCAGTACTTC. Protein sequence: CASSLVGETQYF. V is TRBV5-1 and J is TRBJ2-5; D not resolved. The CDR3 loop spans 12 amino acids. Trimming removed 2 bases from V and 5 bases from J, with 7 bases in between. Germline V lookup: CDR1 SGHRS, CDR2 YFSETQ.

The J gene is TRBJ2-7, the V gene TRBV30, with D unclear. Germline CDR1 reads GTSNPN; CDR2 reads SVGIG (reference sequence). This CDR3 is 15 amino acids long. V lost 0 bases to trimming and J lost 5 bases, with 17 bases between them. The CDR3 loop reads CAWSVRSALQDEQYF. The CDR3 DNA sequence: TGTGCCTGGAGTGTACGTTCAGCCCTTCAGGACGAGCAGTACTTC.

The genes are TRBV6-6 and TRBJ1-5; TRBD1 is a possible D gene (5 bases). The CDR3 length is 13 residues. Trimming left V 6 bases short and J 7 bases short, with 13 bases between. Germline assignment: CDR1 MNHNY and CDR2 SVGAGI (reference sequence). The CDR3 loop is CASRASGGQPQHF. As DNA, the CDR3 is TGTGCCAGCAGGGCCTCGGGGGGGCAGCCCCAGCATTTT.

This clone was counted only a few times. The V and J genes are TRBV18 and TRBJ2-3, with D possibly matching TRBD2 (6 bases). This CDR3 has 17 residues. Between the trimmed V and J ends, which lost 3 bases and 0 bases, there was a span of 16 bases. Looked up from germline, CDR1 is KGHSH and CDR2 is LQKENI. The CDR3 spells CASSPLPTSTSTDTQYF. The CDR3 DNA is TGTGCCAGCTCACCTCTTCCTACTAGCACAAGCACAGATACGCAGTATTTT.

This clone was seen a handful of times. CDR3 protein: CASQIAGAKEQYF. In DNA form, the CDR3 reads TGTGCCAGCCAAATAGCGGGGGCGAAAGAGCAGTACTTC. The J gene is TRBJ2-7, the V gene TRBV25-1, with 9 bases that match TRBD2. Germline V gene lookup returns CDR1 MGHDK and CDR2 SYGVNS. The CDR3 spans 13 residues. J gave up 7 bases and V 8 bases, and 9 bases lay outside the gene matches.

This clone has a handful of counts. CDR3 in DNA: TGTGCCAGCTCAGCAGCAGGGGGAATTGCAACTAATGAAAAACTGTTTTTT. It yields the protein CASSAAGGIATNEKLFF. V is TRBV18 and J is TRBJ1-4; the match to TRBD1 covers 7 bases. There are 17 residues in the CDR3. V dropped 5 bases and J dropped 0; count of bases not matched to a gene: 9. The germline CDR1 and CDR2 sequences are KGHSH and LQKENI.

The chain carries TRBV30 and TRBJ2-7; D possibly corresponds to TRBD1 (6 bases). The germline V and J ends were trimmed by 2 bases and 5 bases, with 16 bases remaining between them. The germline V gene encodes CDR1 GTSNPN and CDR2 SVGIG (reference sequence). CDR3 length equals 14 residues. In DNA, the CDR3 is TGTGCCTGGAGTCCTCTCACAGGGTACCACGAGCAGTACTTC. This encodes CAWSPLTGYHEQYF.

The chain couples TRBV6-6 to TRBJ2-1; weak D call: TRBD2 (5 bases). V lost 4 bases and J 10 bases, leaving 11 bases between the germline ends. The CDR3 consists of 12 residues. CDR1 is MNHNY and CDR2 is SVGAGI in the germline V gene (reference sequence). CDR3 protein: CASSSGEREQFF. CDR3 coding DNA: TGTGCCAGCAGTTCCGGGGAGCGGGAGCAGTTCTTC.

V gene TRBV7-9 combines with J gene TRBJ2-6; TRBD1 matches at 8 bases. V trimming: 5 bases; J trimming: 4 bases; junction bases outside the gene matches: 13. The CDR3 has 18 amino acids. CDR1 and CDR2 (germline): SEHNR, FQNEAQ (reference sequence). In nucleotides, the CDR3 is TGTGCCAGCAGCGCCCGAATTGGACAGGGCTCCGGGGCCAACGTCCTGACTTTC. This gives the protein CASSARIGQGSGANVLTF.

The chain employs TRBV30 and TRBJ1-2, with D uncertain. The CDR3 covers 12 residues. Germline V CDR1 and CDR2: GTSNPN, SVGIG (reference sequence). Trimming pared 7 bases from V and 4 bases from J, leaving 13 bases between. CDR3 sequence: CASTGRLYGYTF. CDR3 bases: TGTGCCTCCACCGGCAGGCTCTATGGCTACACCTTC.